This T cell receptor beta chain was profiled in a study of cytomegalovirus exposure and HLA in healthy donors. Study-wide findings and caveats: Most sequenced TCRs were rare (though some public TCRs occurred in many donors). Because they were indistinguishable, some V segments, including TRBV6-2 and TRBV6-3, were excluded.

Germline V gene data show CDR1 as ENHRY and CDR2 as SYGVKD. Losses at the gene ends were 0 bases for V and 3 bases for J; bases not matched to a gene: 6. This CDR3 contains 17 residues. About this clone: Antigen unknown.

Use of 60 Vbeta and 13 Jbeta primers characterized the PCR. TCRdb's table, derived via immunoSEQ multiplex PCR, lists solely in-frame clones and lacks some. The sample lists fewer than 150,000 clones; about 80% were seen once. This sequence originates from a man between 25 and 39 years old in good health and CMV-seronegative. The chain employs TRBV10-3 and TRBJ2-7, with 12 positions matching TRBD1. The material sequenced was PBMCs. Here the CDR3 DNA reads TGTGCCATCAGTGAGTCGAGGGGACAGGGGGCGAGCTACGAGCAGTACTTC. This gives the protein CAISESRGQGASYEQYF.